These T cell receptor beta chains were read from a single sample in a study of regulatory T cells in long-lasting Graves disease. In TCRdb, the multiplex PCR reads were re-called with MiXCR into one record per CDR3 protein. The profile covers 400,000 to 500,000 distinct CDR3 sequences, with just under 15% appearing a single time and 16% taken by the ten largest. The sample was also linked to a second study, of T cells in Graves' hyperthyroidism and ophthalmopathy.

The source was peripheral blood mononuclear cells (PBMCs), collected at new diagnosis, from a patient treated with antithyroid drugs. These receptor sequences come from a young woman with Graves disease. Both conserved end residues are part of each CDR3. A D gene is named only where the DNA matches it firmly. Clone size is shown for a subset of rows, as once, few, many or a class of expanded clone.

>TRBJ1-5|-|TRBV27|-
CASSPTWGGRNQPQHF
TGTGCCAGCAGTCCTACCTGGGGGGGTCGGAATCAGCCCCAGCATTTT
>TRBJ2-1|TRBD2|TRBV25-1|few
CASRTGTSTKNEQFF
TGTGCCAGCAGAACCGGGACTAGCACGAAAAATGAGCAGTTCTTC
>TRBJ1-2|-|TRBV20-1|many
CSANLQGSIGYTF
TGCAGTGCCAACTTACAGGGTAGTATTGGCTACACCTTC
>TRBJ2-2|TRBD2|TRBV12-3/TRBV12-4|many
CASSLGGGSSAGELFF
TGTGCCAGCAGTTTAGGAGGCGGGAGCTCGGCCGGGGAGCTGTTTTTT
>TRBJ2-1|-|TRBV6-4|-
CASSDSAPNEQFF
TGTGCCAGCAGTGACTCGGCACCGAATGAGCAGTTCTTC
>TRBJ2-1|-|TRBV12-3/TRBV12-4|-
CASNGPTREQFF
TGTGCCAGCAATGGGCCAACGAGAGAGCAGTTCTTC
>TRBJ2-1|-|TRBV5-1|many
CASSLEGGISNEQFF
TGCGCCAGCAGCTTGGAGGGTGGGATAAGTAATGAGCAGTTCTTC
>TRBJ1-2|-|TRBV2|-
CASSEVNYGYTF
TGTGCCAGCAGTGAAGTTAACTATGGCTACACCTTC
>TRBJ2-1|-|TRBV6-1|many
CASSEATQVEQFF
TGTGCCAGCAGTGAAGCGACTCAAGTTGAGCAGTTCTTC
>TRBJ2-2|-|TRBV2|-
CASKKLGNTGELFF
TGTGCCAGCAAGAAGCTGGGAAACACCGGGGAGCTGTTTTTT
>TRBJ2-3|TRBD2|TRBV13|-
CASTGTSGRKSTDTQYF
TGTGCCAGCACCGGGACTAGCGGGAGGAAAAGCACAGATACGCAGTATTTT
>TRBJ2-5|-|TRBV7-9|few
CASSPPLVPQETQYF
TGTGCCAGCAGCCCTCCCCTAGTGCCCCAAGAGACCCAGTACTTC
>TRBJ2-5|TRBD1|TRBV6-1|-
CASSPNRGGETQYF
TGTGCCAGCAGTCCGAACAGGGGCGGGGAGACCCAGTACTTC
>TRBJ1-1|TRBD1|TRBV11-2|many
CASSLERTGNTEAFF
TGTGCCAGCAGCTTAGAACGGACAGGCAACACTGAAGCTTTCTTT
>TRBJ2-1|TRBD2|TRBV10-3|once
CAISDISGRKDEQFF
TGTGCCATCAGTGATATTAGCGGGAGGAAGGATGAGCAGTTCTTC
>TRBJ2-1|-|TRBV12-3/TRBV12-4|many
CASSPPSAGKNEQFF
TGTGCCAGCAGCCCCCCTAGCGCTGGAAAAAATGAGCAGTTCTTC
>TRBJ2-3|TRBD2|TRBV5-1|few
CASSLSHGSGKPTDTQYF
TGCGCCAGCAGCTTGAGTCATGGTAGCGGGAAACCCACGGATACGCAGTATTTT
>TRBJ1-1|-|TRBV7-6|few
CASTDRSSMNTEAFF
TGTGCCAGCACCGATAGGTCCTCCATGAACACTGAAGCTTTCTTT
>TRBJ1-1|-|TRBV14|few
CASSQLRGSTEAFF
TGTGCCAGCAGCCAACTAAGGGGGAGCACTGAAGCTTTCTTT
>TRBJ2-2|-|TRBV19|few
CASIWQGGPSGELFF
TGTGCCAGTATTTGGCAGGGAGGACCGTCCGGGGAGCTGTTTTTT
>TRBJ1-2|-|TRBV20-1|few
CSALPPELNGYTF
TGCAGTGCCCTACCTCCCGAGTTGAATGGCTACACCTTC
>TRBJ2-7|-|TRBV3-1|few
CASSQDPGPPQF
TGTGCCAGCAGCCAAGATCCCGGCCCGCCGCAGTTC
>TRBJ2-5|-|TRBV18|-
CASSPQEQETQYF
TGTGCCAGCTCACCACAAGAACAAGAGACCCAGTACTTC
>TRBJ2-7|-|TRBV7-2|many
CASSSGTGVGYEQYF
TGTGCCAGCAGCTCCGGGACGGGAGTGGGGTACGAGCAGTACTTC
>TRBJ2-1|TRBD2|TRBV11-2|many
CASSTPGLTQSYNEQFF
TGTGCCAGCAGCACGCCGGGACTAACTCAATCCTACAATGAGCAGTTCTTC
>TRBJ1-2|TRBD1|TRBV5-1|few
CASRGSGGSYGYTF
TGCGCCAGCAGAGGGTCAGGGGGGTCCTATGGCTACACCTTC
>TRBJ1-1|-|TRBV5-1|-
CASSLEGGGQWNTEAFF
TGCGCCAGCAGCTTGGAGGGGGGAGGGCAGTGGAACACTGAAGCTTTCTTT
>TRBJ2-7|TRBD1|TRBV7-6|many
CASSLSPGQNYEQYF
TGTGCCAGCAGCTTAAGCCCGGGACAGAATTACGAGCAGTACTTC
>TRBJ1-1|-|TRBV4-1|-
CASSQLRNTEAFF
TGCGCCAGCAGCCAATTGAGGAACACTGAAGCTTTCTTT